This T cell receptor beta chain was recovered during a study of T cell responses to AZD1222 COVID-19 vaccine. Some clones are missing from TCRdb's copy, which holds only in-frame ones; the method was immunoSEQ multiplex PCR. This sample has about 140,000 clones, with around nine tenths found just once. General study findings and limits: Donors were chiefly white British, with a greater number of females, and clonal diversity was perhaps underestimated. CD4 TCRs associated with vaccination spanned spike, dominating at 160-218 and 743-854. Two AZD1222 administrations were followed by greater Spike-specific TCR breadth and depth.

To note about this clone: Its target is unknown.

The CDR3 sequence is 13 residues long. Germline values: CDR1 GTSNPN, CDR2 SVGIG (reference sequence). The sequenced sample was peripheral blood, obtained on day 0 of AZD1222 vaccination. The chain links TRBV30 to TRBJ2-7; D not resolved. The sequence was obtained from an adult in good health. The CDR3 spells CALWGGLSYEQYF. CDR3 in DNA: TGTGCGCTCTGGGGTGGGTTGTCCTACGAGCAGTACTTC.